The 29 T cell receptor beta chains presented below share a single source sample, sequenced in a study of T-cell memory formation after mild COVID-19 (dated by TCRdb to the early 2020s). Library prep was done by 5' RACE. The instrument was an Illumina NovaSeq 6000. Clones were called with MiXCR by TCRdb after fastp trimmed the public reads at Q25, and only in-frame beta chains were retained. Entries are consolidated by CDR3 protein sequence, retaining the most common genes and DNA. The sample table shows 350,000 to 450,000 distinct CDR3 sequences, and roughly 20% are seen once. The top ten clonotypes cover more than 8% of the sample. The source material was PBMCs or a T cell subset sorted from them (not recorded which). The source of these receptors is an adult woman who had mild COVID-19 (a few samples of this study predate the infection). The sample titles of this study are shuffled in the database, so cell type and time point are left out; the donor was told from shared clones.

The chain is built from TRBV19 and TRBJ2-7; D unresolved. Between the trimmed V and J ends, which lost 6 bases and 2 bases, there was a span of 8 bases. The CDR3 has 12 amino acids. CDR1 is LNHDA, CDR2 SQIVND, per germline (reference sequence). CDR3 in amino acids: CASRSPAYEQYF. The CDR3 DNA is TGTGCCAGTAGGAGTCCAGCCTACGAGCAGTACTTC.

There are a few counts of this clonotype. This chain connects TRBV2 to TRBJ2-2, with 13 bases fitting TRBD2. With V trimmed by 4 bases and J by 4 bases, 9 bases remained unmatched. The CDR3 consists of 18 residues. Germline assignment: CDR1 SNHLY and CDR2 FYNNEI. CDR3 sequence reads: CASSGTSGSGFFTGELFF. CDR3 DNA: TGTGCCAGCAGTGGGACTAGCGGGAGCGGATTTTTCACCGGGGAGCTGTTTTTT.

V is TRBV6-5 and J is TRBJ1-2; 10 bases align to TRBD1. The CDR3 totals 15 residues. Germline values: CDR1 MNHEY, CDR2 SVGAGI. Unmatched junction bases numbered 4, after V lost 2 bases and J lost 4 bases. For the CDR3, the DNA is TGTGCCAGCAGTTACGGGACAGGGGCAAGCTATGGCTACACCTTC. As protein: CASSYGTGASYGYTF.

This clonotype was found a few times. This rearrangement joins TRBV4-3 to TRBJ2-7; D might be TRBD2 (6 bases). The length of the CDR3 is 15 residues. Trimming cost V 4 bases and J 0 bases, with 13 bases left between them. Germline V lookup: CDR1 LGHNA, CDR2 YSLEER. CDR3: CASSPSLGGSYEQYF. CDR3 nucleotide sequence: TGCGCCAGCAGCCCCTCACTGGGGGGCTCCTACGAGCAGTACTTC.

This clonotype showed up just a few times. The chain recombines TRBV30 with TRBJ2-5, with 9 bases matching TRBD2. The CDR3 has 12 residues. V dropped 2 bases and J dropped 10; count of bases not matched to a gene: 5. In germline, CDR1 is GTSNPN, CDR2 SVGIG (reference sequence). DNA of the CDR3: TGTGCCTGGAGTCTAGCGCGGGGGGGCCAGTACTTC. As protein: CAWSLARGGQYF.

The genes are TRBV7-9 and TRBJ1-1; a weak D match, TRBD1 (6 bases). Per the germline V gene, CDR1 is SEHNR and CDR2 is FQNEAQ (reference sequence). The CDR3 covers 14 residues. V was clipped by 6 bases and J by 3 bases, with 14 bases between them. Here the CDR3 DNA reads TGTGCCAGCAGGTCCCGGGACATGTACACTGAAGCTTTCTTT. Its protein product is CASRSRDMYTEAFF. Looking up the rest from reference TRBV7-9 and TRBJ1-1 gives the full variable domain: DTGVSQNPRHKITKRGQNVTFRCDPISEHNRLYWYRQTLGQGPEFLTYFQNEAQLEKSRLLSDRFSAERPKGSFSTLEIQRTEQGDSAMYLCASRSRDMYTEAFFGQGTRLTVV.

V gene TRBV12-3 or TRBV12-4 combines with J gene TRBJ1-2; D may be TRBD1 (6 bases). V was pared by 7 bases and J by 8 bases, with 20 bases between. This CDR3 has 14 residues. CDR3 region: CASTQGRGGWGYTF. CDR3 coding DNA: TGTGCCAGCACACAGGGTAGGGGGGGATGGGGCTACACCTTC.

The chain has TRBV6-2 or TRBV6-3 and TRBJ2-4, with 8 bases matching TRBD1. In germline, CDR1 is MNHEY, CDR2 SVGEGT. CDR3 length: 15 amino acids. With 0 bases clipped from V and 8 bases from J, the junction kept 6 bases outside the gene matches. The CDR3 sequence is CASSYSGQGADIQYF. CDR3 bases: TGTGCCAGCAGTTACTCGGGTCAGGGGGCGGACATTCAGTACTTC.

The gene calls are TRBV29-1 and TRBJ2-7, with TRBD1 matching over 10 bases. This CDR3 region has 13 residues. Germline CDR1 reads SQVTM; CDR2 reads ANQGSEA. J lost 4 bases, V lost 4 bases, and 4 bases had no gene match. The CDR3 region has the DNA TGCAGCGTTGTAGGGACAGGGGCGTACGAGCAGTACTTC. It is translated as CSVVGTGAYEQYF.

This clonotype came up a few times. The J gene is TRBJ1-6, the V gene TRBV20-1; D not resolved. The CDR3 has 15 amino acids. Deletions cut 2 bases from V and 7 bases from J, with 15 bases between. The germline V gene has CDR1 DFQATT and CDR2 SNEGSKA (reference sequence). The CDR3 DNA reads TGCAGTGCTAGAATTGGATCGGACGCAAATTCACCCCTCCACTTT. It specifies CSARIGSDANSPLHF.

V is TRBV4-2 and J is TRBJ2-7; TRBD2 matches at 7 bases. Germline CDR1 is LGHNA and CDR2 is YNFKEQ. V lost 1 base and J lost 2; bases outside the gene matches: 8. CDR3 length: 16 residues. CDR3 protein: CASSQGAGVSTYEQYF. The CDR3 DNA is TGTGCCAGCAGCCAAGGCGCGGGAGTCAGTACCTACGAGCAGTACTTC.

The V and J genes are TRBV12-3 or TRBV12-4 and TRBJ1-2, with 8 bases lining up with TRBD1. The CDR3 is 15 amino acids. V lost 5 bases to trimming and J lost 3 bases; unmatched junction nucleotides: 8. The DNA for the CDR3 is TGTGCCAGCAGTCCCCCCAGGGGGCTCGACTATGGCTACACCTTC. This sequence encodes CASSPPRGLDYGYTF.

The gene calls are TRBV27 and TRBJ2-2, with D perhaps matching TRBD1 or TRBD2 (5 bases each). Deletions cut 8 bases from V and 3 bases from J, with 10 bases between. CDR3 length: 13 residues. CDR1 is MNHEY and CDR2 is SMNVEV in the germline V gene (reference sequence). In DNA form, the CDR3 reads TGTGCCAGCCGAGTGGGGGACACCGGGGAGCTGTTTTTT. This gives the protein CASRVGDTGELFF.

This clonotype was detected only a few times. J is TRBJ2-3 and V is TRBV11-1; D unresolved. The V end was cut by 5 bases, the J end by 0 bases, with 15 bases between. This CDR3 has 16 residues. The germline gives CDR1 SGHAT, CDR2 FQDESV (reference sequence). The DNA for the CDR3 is TGTGCCAGCAGCCCGGAGCGCTTCAGTAGCACAGATACGCAGTATTTT. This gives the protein CASSPERFSSTDTQYF.

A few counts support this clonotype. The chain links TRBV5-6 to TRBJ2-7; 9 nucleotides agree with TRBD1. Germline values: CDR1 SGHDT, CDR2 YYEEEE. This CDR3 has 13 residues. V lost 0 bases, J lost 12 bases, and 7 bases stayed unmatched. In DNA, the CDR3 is TGTGCCAGCAGCTTGGCGGGACAGGGATCGGCGTACTTC. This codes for CASSLAGQGSAYF. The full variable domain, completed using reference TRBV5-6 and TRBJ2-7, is DAGVTQSPTHLIKTRGQQVTLRCSPKSGHDTVSWYQQALGQGPQFIFQYYEEEERQRGNFPDRFSGHQFPNYSSELNVNALLLGDSALYLCASSLAGQGSAYFGPGTRLTVT.

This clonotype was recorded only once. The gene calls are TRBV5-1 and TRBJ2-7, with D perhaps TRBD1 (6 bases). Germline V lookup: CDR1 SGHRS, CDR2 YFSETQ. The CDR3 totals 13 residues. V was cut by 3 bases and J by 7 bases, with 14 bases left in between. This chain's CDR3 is CASSWDTGGEQYF. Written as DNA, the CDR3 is TGCGCCAGCAGCTGGGACACGGGTGGTGAGCAGTACTTC.

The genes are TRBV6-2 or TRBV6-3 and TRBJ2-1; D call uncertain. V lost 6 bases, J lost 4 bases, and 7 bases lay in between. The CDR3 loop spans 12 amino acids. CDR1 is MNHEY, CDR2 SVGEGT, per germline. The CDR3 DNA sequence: TGTGCCAGCAGCTGGGTATACAATGAGCAGTTCTTC. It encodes CASSWVYNEQFF.

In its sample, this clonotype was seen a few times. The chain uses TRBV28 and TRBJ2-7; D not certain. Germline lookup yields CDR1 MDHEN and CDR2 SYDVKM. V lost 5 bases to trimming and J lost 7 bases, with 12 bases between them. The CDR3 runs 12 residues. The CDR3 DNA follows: TGTGCCAGCAGTCCATTAGGTCAGGAGCAGTACTTC. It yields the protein CASSPLGQEQYF.

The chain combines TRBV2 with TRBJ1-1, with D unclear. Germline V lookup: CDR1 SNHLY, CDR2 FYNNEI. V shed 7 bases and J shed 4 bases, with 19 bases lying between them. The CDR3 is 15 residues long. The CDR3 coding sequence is TGTGCCAGCAAGGAGGTATTGCAGCGTTCCACTGAAGCTTTCTTT. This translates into CASKEVLQRSTEAFF.

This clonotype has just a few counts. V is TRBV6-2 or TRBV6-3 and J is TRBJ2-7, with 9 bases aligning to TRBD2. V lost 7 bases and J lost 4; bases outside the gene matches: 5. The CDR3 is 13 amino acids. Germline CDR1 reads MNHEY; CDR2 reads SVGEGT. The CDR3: CASNLAGEYEQYF. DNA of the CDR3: TGTGCCAGCAACTTAGCGGGAGAGTACGAGCAGTACTTC.

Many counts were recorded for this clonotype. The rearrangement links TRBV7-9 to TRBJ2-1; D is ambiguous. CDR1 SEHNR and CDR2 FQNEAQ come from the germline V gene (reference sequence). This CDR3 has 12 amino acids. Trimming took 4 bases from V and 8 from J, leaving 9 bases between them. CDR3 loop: CASSSAVDEQFF. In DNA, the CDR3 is TGTGCCAGCAGCTCTGCCGTGGATGAGCAGTTCTTC.

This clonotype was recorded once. CDR3 in amino acids: CASSLLRTGQGSTGELFF. CDR3 nucleotides: TGTGCCAGCAGTTTACTGCGTACGGGACAGGGATCCACCGGGGAGCTGTTTTTT. The gene calls are TRBV27 and TRBJ2-2, with 9 bases matching TRBD1. V lost 2 bases and J lost 4; bases outside the gene matches: 11. Per the germline V gene, CDR1 is MNHEY and CDR2 is SMNVEV (reference sequence). CDR3 length: 18 residues.

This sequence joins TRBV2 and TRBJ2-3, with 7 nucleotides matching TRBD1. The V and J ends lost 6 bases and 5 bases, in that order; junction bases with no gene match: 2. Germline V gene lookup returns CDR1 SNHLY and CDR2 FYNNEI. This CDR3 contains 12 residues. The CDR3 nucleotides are TGTGCCAGCAGCGGGACAGTAGATACGCAGTATTTT. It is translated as CASSGTVDTQYF.

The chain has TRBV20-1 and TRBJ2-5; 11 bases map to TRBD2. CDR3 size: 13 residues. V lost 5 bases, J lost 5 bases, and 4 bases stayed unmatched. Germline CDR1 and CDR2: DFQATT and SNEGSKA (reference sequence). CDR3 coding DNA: TGCAGTGCTGTAGCGGGGGGGCGCGAGACCCAGTACTTC. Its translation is CSAVAGGRETQYF.

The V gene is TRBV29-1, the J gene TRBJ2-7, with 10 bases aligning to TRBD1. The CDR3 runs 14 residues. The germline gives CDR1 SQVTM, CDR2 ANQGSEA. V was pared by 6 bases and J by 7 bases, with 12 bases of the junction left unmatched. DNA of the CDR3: TGCAGCGTGCTACGACAGGGGGCAGGGGTAGAGCAGTACTTC. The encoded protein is CSVLRQGAGVEQYF.

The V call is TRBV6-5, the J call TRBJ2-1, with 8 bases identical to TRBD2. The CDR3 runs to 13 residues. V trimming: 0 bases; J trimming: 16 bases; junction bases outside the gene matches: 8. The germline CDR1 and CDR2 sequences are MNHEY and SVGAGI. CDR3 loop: CASSYSWREARFF. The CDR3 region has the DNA TGTGCCAGCAGTTACTCGTGGCGGGAGGCCAGATTCTTC.

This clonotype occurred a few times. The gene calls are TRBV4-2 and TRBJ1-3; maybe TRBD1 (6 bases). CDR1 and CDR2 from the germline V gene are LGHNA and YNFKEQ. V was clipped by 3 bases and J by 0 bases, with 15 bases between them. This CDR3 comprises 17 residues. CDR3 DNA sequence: TGTGCCAGCAGCCAGGGGACACAGCCCGGCTCTGGAAACACCATATATTTT. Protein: CASSQGTQPGSGNTIYF.

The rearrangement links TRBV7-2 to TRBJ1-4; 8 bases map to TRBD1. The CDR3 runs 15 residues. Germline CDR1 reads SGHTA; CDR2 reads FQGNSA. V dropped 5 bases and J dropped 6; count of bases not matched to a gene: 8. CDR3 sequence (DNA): TGTGCCAGCAGCCCGGACAGGGTGCGAGATGAAAAACTGTTTTTT. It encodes CASSPDRVRDEKLFF.

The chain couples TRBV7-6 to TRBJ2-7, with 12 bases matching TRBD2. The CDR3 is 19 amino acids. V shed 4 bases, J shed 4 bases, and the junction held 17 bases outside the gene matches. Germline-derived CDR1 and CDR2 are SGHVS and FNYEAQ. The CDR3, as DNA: TGTGCCAGCAGCTCTTACCGCGGACTAGCGGGAACCTGGTCTTACGAGCAGTACTTC. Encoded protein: CASSSYRGLAGTWSYEQYF.